This record looks at one T cell receptor beta chain sequence and its context. What it binds is not known. Per the germline V gene, CDR1 is MNHEY and CDR2 is SVGAGI. CDR3 size: 15 residues. Trimming stripped 5 bases from V and 4 bases from J, with 18 bases between. The table came from immunoSEQ multiplex PCR; TCRdb's copy has only in-frame clones and leaves some out. The table lists about 25,000 clones, roughly 80% of them singletons. These data come from a study of somatic mutations in cytotoxic T cells in rheumatoid arthritis. General study findings and limits: Rheumatoid arthritis patients were compared with age-matched healthy controls, and their CD8+ T-cell clonality did not differ significantly.

The sequenced sample consisted of CD8+ T cells sorted from blood. V usage is TRBV6-5 and J usage is TRBJ2-7; D gene uncertain. The clonotype originates from a woman aged 18-35 years in good health. Here the CDR3 DNA reads TGTGCCAGCAGTCTTTCGATAGGAGAATTATACGAGCAGTACTTC. Its translation is CASSLSIGELYEQYF.